The clone carrying this T cell receptor beta chain was seen once. As yet, its antigen is unknown. The donors were healthy bone marrow donors. This sample is drawn from a study of cytomegalovirus exposure and HLA in healthy donors. The study's findings and limits: Analysis was carried out at a later point, and it linked a missense DCLRE1C variant to TCR beta V- and J-gene trimming. In a later analysis, donors in an Asian-associated ancestry cluster reportedly had fewer N-insertions in productive TCRs than the cohort mean.

Unmatched junction bases numbered 9, after V lost 4 bases and J lost 2 bases. From germline, CDR1 is LGHNA and CDR2 YNFKEQ. The CDR3 consists of 16 residues. PCR amplification relied on 60 Vbeta primers (plus 13 Jbeta primers). This table comes from immunoSEQ multiplex PCR, and its TCRdb copy is limited to in-frame clones, with some not included. The top ten hold around 7% of the sample, which has about 160,000 clones, roughly 78% seen once. Sequenced input: PBMCs. The source of this sequence is a man aged 40-49 years in good health and CMV-seropositive. This chain connects TRBV4-2 to TRBJ2-7, with 9 nucleotides matching TRBD1. As DNA, the CDR3 is TGTGCCAGCAGCCTTACCGGGACAGGGTTTCCCTACGAGCAGTACTTC. Its protein product is CASSLTGTGFPYEQYF.